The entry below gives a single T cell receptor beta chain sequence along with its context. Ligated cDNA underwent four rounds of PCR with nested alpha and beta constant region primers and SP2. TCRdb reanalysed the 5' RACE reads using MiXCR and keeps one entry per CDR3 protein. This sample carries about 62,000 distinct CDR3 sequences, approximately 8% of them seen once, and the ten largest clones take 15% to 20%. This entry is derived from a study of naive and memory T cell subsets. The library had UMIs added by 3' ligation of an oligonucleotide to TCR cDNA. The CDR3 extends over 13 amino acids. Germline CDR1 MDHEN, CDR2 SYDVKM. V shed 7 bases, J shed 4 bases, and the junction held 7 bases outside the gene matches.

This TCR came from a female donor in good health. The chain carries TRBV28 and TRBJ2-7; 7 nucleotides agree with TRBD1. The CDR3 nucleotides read TGTGCCAGCATTAGGACAGGACGATACGAGCAGTACTTC. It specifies CASIRTGRYEQYF.